One and the same sample provided the 17 T cell receptor beta chains below, sequenced in a study of shared clonotypes between healthy human individuals (dated by TCRdb to about 2020). Receptor amplification or capture employed the immunoSEQ multiplex PCR assay. TCRdb took over this immuneACCESS table, retaining in-frame rearrangements with V and J assigned. Such tables are incomplete; in checked studies, under half of the missing clones stem from an unresolved V gene, and the remainder is unexplained. Counted in this sample were 1.5 million to 2.5 million clones; roughly 94% of them appeared once. The ten largest account for 0.9% to 1.5% of the sample. For the CD8 naive samples, CD45RO-negative cells were positively selected for CCR7, yielding a CD45RA+CCR7+ population from which TemRA cells were excluded. The sequencing sample was made of naive CD8+ T cells sorted from blood. The label giving this sample's cell subset or site can be read as: CD45RA+CCR7+. The receptors originated from a man aged 18 to 30 in good health.

The chain combines TRBV29-1 with TRBJ2-7, with 8 bases lining up with TRBD2. This CDR3 is 16 amino acids long. The V gene end was trimmed by 5 bases and the J gene end by 3 bases; junction bases not matched to a gene: 15. Per the germline V gene, CDR1 is SQVTM and CDR2 is ANQGSEA. This CDR3 is CSVRLAGQRGHYEQYF. CDR3 nucleotide sequence: TGCAGCGTTAGGCTAGCGGGCCAACGGGGCCACTACGAGCAGTACTTC.

This chain connects TRBV27 to TRBJ2-7; 9 bases agree with TRBD2. CDR3 size: 16 residues. Losses at the gene ends were 3 bases for V and 5 bases for J; bases not matched to a gene: 11. Germline V lookup: CDR1 MNHEY, CDR2 SMNVEV (reference sequence). CDR3 amino acids: CASSLTSGLPLDEQYF. For the CDR3, the DNA is TGTGCCAGCAGTTTGACTAGCGGACTCCCTTTGGACGAGCAGTACTTC.

A note on this clone: Additional DNA sequences in this sample encode the identical CDR3. The chain combines TRBV6-1 with TRBJ2-7, with TRBD1 matching 7 bases. V gave up 7 bases and J gave up 1 base; unmatched junction bases: 4. Germline loops: CDR1 MNHNS, CDR2 SASEGT. The CDR3 runs 13 residues. The CDR3 nucleotides are TGTGCCAGCAATAACAGGGGTTCCTACGAGCAGTACTTC. It codes for CASNNRGSYEQYF.

Comments on this clone: The identical CDR3 is also encoded by other nucleotide sequences in the sample. V gene TRBV27 combines with J gene TRBJ2-3; no firm D call. V was trimmed by 0 bases and J by 5 bases, leaving 3 bases between them. Germline V lookup: CDR1 MNHEY, CDR2 SMNVEV (reference sequence). The CDR3 is 12 amino acids. The CDR3 DNA reads TGTGCCAGCAGTTTATCAGGAGATACGCAGTATTTT. Translating gives CASSLSGDTQYF.

V gene TRBV6-5 combines with J gene TRBJ2-7; D remains ambiguous. With 8 bases removed from V and 6 bases from J, the gap between germline ends came to 17 bases. The CDR3 extends over 13 amino acids. CDR1 MNHEY and CDR2 SVGAGI come from the germline V gene. The CDR3 is CASSPGEMPEQYF. In DNA form, the CDR3 reads TGTGCCAGCTCCCCAGGCGAGATGCCCGAGCAGTACTTC.

The table lists this clone with a count of one. The rearrangement joins TRBV6-5 to TRBJ1-1; D gene unclear. V lost 5 bases to trimming and J lost 1 base, with 14 bases between them. Per the germline V gene, CDR1 is MNHEY and CDR2 is SVGAGI. The CDR3 has 15 amino acids. As DNA, the CDR3 is TGTGCCAGCAGTATTGGTAACAGTGGGAACACTGAAGCTTTCTTT. Translating it yields CASSIGNSGNTEAFF.

This chain joins TRBV4-1 and TRBJ2-3; 10 nucleotides match TRBD1. The CDR3 is 15 amino acids. The germline V gene encodes CDR1 MGHRA and CDR2 YSYEKL. The trim removed 5 bases at V and 1 base at J, leaving 3 bases unmatched. The DNA for the CDR3 is TGCGCCAGCAGCGTGGGGACAGGGGGCACAGATACGCAGTATTTT. Residues: CASSVGTGGTDTQYF.

V usage is TRBV29-1 and J usage is TRBJ2-5, with D possibly being TRBD1 (5 bases). The CDR3 contains 14 residues. The V and J ends lost 2 bases and 5 bases respectively, with 15 bases between them. The germline CDR1 and CDR2 sequences are SQVTM and ANQGSEA. The CDR3 DNA reads as TGCAGCGTTGAATGGCTTCAGGGTTGGGAGACCCAGTACTTC. Translation: CSVEWLQGWETQYF.

A remark on this clone: Other DNA variants within this sample encode the same CDR3. The chain joins TRBV4-1 to TRBJ2-7, with TRBD1 as a possible D gene (6 bases). CDR3 length: 15 residues. Germline CDR1 and CDR2: MGHRA and YSYEKL. Trimming cost V 3 bases and J 0 bases, with 12 bases left between them. This chain's CDR3 is CASSHLTGASYEQYF. DNA of the CDR3: TGCGCCAGCAGCCATTTGACAGGAGCCTCCTACGAGCAGTACTTC.

The chain is built from TRBV4-1 and TRBJ1-1, with D unclear. V was trimmed by 2 bases and J by 4 bases, leaving 8 bases between them. Germline V gives CDR1 MGHRA, CDR2 YSYEKL. The CDR3 sequence is 13 residues long. The CDR3 region is CASSQWQGTEAFF. CDR3 bases: TGCGCCAGCAGCCAATGGCAAGGCACTGAAGCTTTCTTT.

This clone is a singleton in its sample. Here the CDR3 DNA reads TGTGCCAGCAGCCCTCGGACAGAGATAGATACGCAGTATTTT. It is translated as CASSPRTEIDTQYF. This chain connects TRBV11-3 to TRBJ2-3; tentatively, D is TRBD1 (6 bases). Per the germline V gene, CDR1 is SGHNT and CDR2 is YENEEA. The CDR3 is made up of 14 amino acids. Deletions cut 5 bases from V and 5 bases from J, with 14 bases between.

This clone has just one count. Distinct nucleotide sequences in the sample also encode this CDR3. The CDR3 here is CASSYLGGGETQYF. The CDR3, as DNA: TGTGCCAGCAGTTATCTAGGGGGGGGAGAGACCCAGTACTTC. The chain recombines TRBV6-5 with TRBJ2-5, with D possibly matching TRBD2 (7 bases). Germline-derived CDR1 and CDR2 are MNHEY and SVGAGI. The length of the CDR3 is 14 residues. With 3 bases removed from V and 4 bases from J, the gap between germline ends came to 12 bases.

In its sample, this clone was seen once. The same CDR3 can be traced to other DNA sequences in this sample. The chain couples TRBV13 to TRBJ2-7, with TRBD1 matching over 9 bases. Trimming took 5 bases from V and 4 from J; bases not matched to a gene: 9. The CDR3 totals 15 residues. CDR1 is PRHDT, CDR2 FYEKMQ, per germline (reference sequence). Here the CDR3 reads CASSLSGTGLYEQYF. For the CDR3, the DNA is TGTGCCAGCAGCCTGTCGGGGACAGGGTTATACGAGCAGTACTTC.

As for this clone: The identical CDR3 is also encoded by other nucleotide sequences in the sample. This chain uses TRBV9 with TRBJ1-1; D is undetermined. Germline V gene lookup returns CDR1 SGDLS and CDR2 YYNGEE. The CDR3 has 13 residues. V was trimmed by 2 bases and J by 4 bases, leaving 9 bases between them. CDR3 protein: CASSVGGSTEAFF. DNA of the CDR3: TGTGCCAGCAGCGTCGGAGGGAGCACTGAAGCTTTCTTT.

This chain joins TRBV5-6 and TRBJ2-3, with unresolved D. CDR3 length: 17 residues. The germline gives CDR1 SGHDT, CDR2 YYEEEE. V was cut by 0 bases and J by 2 bases, with 16 bases left in between. The CDR3 loop reads CASSLGVRAPNTDTQYF. DNA of the CDR3: TGTGCCAGCAGCTTGGGGGTCCGGGCCCCGAACACAGATACGCAGTATTTT.

This clone was seen a single time. The rearrangement joins TRBV7-9 to TRBJ1-1; no clear D gene. The length of the CDR3 is 14 residues. Trimming cost V 4 bases and J 3 bases, with 12 bases left between them. Germline V lookup: CDR1 SEHNR, CDR2 FQNEAQ (reference sequence). Here the CDR3 DNA reads TGTGCCAGCAGCTCAGACACACATTACACTGAAGCTTTCTTT. Amino acids: CASSSDTHYTEAFF.

In regard to this clone: This CDR3 is also generated by other DNA sequences in the sample. V usage is TRBV6-5 and J usage is TRBJ2-7; D remains unclear. The germline gives CDR1 MNHEY, CDR2 SVGAGI. Trimming left V 4 bases short and J 4 bases short, with 5 bases between. The CDR3 covers 11 residues. CDR3 DNA: TGTGCCAGCAGTTTTGGATACGAGCAGTACTTC. This encodes CASSFGYEQYF.